This T cell receptor beta chain comes out of a study of blood T cell repertoires in COVID-19. Overall study: Sources were T cells, B-cell-depleted T cells, or PBMCs; the material itself was cDNA or gDNA.

V dropped 5 bases and J dropped 11; count of bases not matched to a gene: 9. Germline CDR1 SGHAT, CDR2 FQNNGV. This CDR3 region has 14 residues. Authors' processing steps: Amplification of reference gene primers was used by the study to estimate nucleated cell counts. The method was immunoSEQ multiplex PCR; TCRdb's version includes in-frame clones alone and lacks a portion of them. The DNA gave D and trimming, while V, J and clone size come from that table. The sample includes under 200,000 clones, 80% to 85% seen only once; the top ten take roughly 9.2%. The genes are TRBV11-2 and TRBJ1-4; TRBD1 matches at 9 bases. The clonotype originates from a woman of 80 years or more with active or convalescent COVID-19. The sequenced sample was peripheral blood. CDR3 protein: CASSIGTGPEKLFF. The CDR3 DNA sequence: TGTGCCAGCAGCATCGGGACAGGGCCTGAGAAACTGTTTTTT.